The clone carrying this T cell receptor (beta chain) has only one observation. The antigen is not known. These data belong to a study of T cell responses to AZD1222 COVID-19 vaccine. Study observations and caveats: Dominant at 160-218 and 743-854, vaccine-associated CD4 TCRs also spanned spike. In a largely white British group with more females than males, clonal diversity was possibly underestimated.

The repertoire was sequenced with immunoSEQ multiplex PCR; TCRdb's copy has only in-frame clones and lacks some. The repertoire holds over 150,000 clones, with just over 90% as singletons. V lost 0 bases to trimming and J lost 0 bases, with 10 bases between them. The CDR3 is 16 residues long. Here the sequenced sample was peripheral blood, taken 28 days after the second AZD1222 dose. The source is an adult who received the AZD1222 COVID-19 vaccine. The chain recombines TRBV5-3 with TRBJ1-3; TRBD1 might be the D (5 bases). TRBV5-3 has ORF status, its function being uncertain. In DNA, the CDR3 is TGTGCCAGAAGCTTGGGCGGGACCAGCTCTGGAAACACCATATATTTT. Its translation: CARSLGGTSSGNTIYF.